Shown below are 9 T cell receptor beta chains from a single sample sequenced in a study of Ad26.COV2.S vaccination and SARS-CoV-2 variants. Indicated treatment: around 19 received Ad26.COV2.S at low or high dose, single or two shots; 5 received placebo; per-sample allocation not given. Samples came from day 63 after the first vaccine or placebo injection. Sequencing used immunoSEQ multiplex PCR; TCRdb keeps in-frame clones, though not all of them. The top ten hold roughly 3.1% of the sample, which has under 400,000 clones, around 86% seen once. The sequences come from peripheral blood, collected in a trial of Ad26.COV2.S vaccine versus placebo. These receptors all stem from a person aged 18-60 years who received the Ad26.COV2.S COVID-19 vaccine or a placebo.

The chain joins TRBV5-1 to TRBJ1-1, with a tentative D call TRBD1 (5 bases). This CDR3 is built from 16 residues. Deletions cut 1 base from V and 1 base from J, with 14 bases between. CDR1 and CDR2 from the germline V gene are SGHRS and YFSETQ. The CDR3 bases are TGCGCCAGCAGCTTGCTACCCGTCAGGGAGAACACTGAAGCTTTCTTT. Translated, it gives CASSLLPVRENTEAFF.

The CDR3 sequence: CASSLKGVSYEQYF. In nucleotides, the CDR3 is TGTGCCAGCAGTTTAAAAGGGGTCTCCTACGAGCAGTACTTC. The chain couples TRBV27 to TRBJ2-7; the D gene is possibly TRBD1 (5 bases). V gave up 2 bases and J gave up 0 bases, with 8 bases separating them. Germline-derived CDR1 and CDR2 are MNHEY and SMNVEV (reference sequence). This CDR3 spans 14 amino acids.

CDR3 residues: CASSQGRPGYGYTF. In nucleotides, the CDR3 is TGTGCCAGCAGTCAAGGGCGACCGGGCTATGGCTACACCTTC. The chain carries TRBV6-6 and TRBJ1-2; the D is unclear. Trimming cost V 5 bases and J 4 bases, with 14 bases left between them. Germline lookup yields CDR1 MNHNY and CDR2 SVGAGI (reference sequence). The CDR3 runs 14 residues.

The CDR3 is CASRGIPYGYTF. The CDR3 bases are TGTGCCAGCCGAGGGATCCCCTATGGCTACACCTTC. J is TRBJ1-2 and V is TRBV2; D gene uncertain. CDR1 and CDR2 (germline): SNHLY, FYNNEI. CDR3 length equals 12 residues. Trimming left V 8 bases short and J 4 bases short, with 11 bases between.

V gene TRBV7-6 combines with J gene TRBJ2-7; 7 positions match TRBD1. J was trimmed by 2 bases and V by 3 bases; bases with no gene match: 4. This CDR3 spans 14 amino acids. Germline loops: CDR1 SGHVS, CDR2 FNYEAQ. Here the CDR3 DNA reads TGTGCCAGCAGCTTCTCTCAGGGGGCCTACGAGCAGTACTTC. It translates to CASSFSQGAYEQYF.

V is TRBV7-2 and J is TRBJ2-6; 8 nucleotides match TRBD1. V gave up 4 bases and J gave up 4 bases; unmatched junction bases: 12. The germline V gene has CDR1 SGHTA and CDR2 FQGNSA. The CDR3 contains 18 residues. CDR3 region: CASSWGQVSSFGANVLTF. The CDR3 region has the DNA TGTGCCAGCAGCTGGGGACAGGTTTCCTCTTTCGGGGCCAACGTCCTGACTTTC.

The gene calls are TRBV7-9 and TRBJ1-2; D is uncertain. V gave up 0 bases and J gave up 4 bases, with 12 bases separating them. Germline-derived CDR1 and CDR2 are SEHNR and FQNEAQ (reference sequence). The CDR3 totals 15 residues. The CDR3 here is CASSLAIDGAYGYTF. As DNA, the CDR3 is TGTGCCAGCAGCTTAGCGATAGACGGCGCCTATGGCTACACCTTC. The full variable domain, completed using reference TRBV7-9 and TRBJ1-2, is DTGVSQNPRHKITKRGQNVTFRCDPISEHNRLYWYRQTLGQGPEFLTYFQNEAQLEKSRLLSDRFSAERPKGSFSTLEIQRTEQGDSAMYLCASSLAIDGAYGYTFGSGTRLTVV.

The rearrangement links TRBV5-4 to TRBJ1-3, with 7 bases matching TRBD1. CDR1 SGHNT and CDR2 YYREEE come from the germline V gene (reference sequence). This CDR3 has 15 residues. V dropped 2 bases and J dropped 2; count of bases not matched to a gene: 4. The CDR3 spells CASSLQGLAGNTIYF. The CDR3 DNA reads as TGTGCCAGCAGCTTACAGGGGTTAGCTGGAAACACCATATATTTT.

V is TRBV7-9 and J is TRBJ2-5; 8 nucleotides align to TRBD1. With 5 bases clipped from V and 4 bases from J, the junction kept 6 bases outside the gene matches. This CDR3 contains 14 residues. CDR1 is SEHNR and CDR2 is FQNEAQ in the germline V gene (reference sequence). CDR3 residues: CASSTNRGLETQYF. The DNA for the CDR3 is TGTGCCAGCAGCACGAACAGGGGGTTAGAGACCCAGTACTTC.